The clone carrying this T cell receptor (beta chain) has just a few counts. Its antigen is still unknown. This sample was taken from a study of T-cell reconstitution after alpha-beta-depleted transplantation in children. Study outcomes and limitations: After transplant, at about two months, alpha-beta T cells were reportedly derived from several hundred expanded graft clones. One year post-transplant, T-cell counts and diversity were largely derived from T cells produced anew.

This sample's TCRbeta library carried unique molecular identifier barcodes. TCRdb re-called the PCR reads through MiXCR, storing one row per CDR3 protein. The sample includes around 300,000 distinct CDR3 sequences, roughly 8.2% seen only once; the top ten take over 7.5%. CDR3 length equals 15 residues. Germline V CDR1 and CDR2: MDHEN, SYDVKM. Trimming cost V 4 bases and J 0 bases, with 9 bases left between them. This specimen consisted of peripheral blood, obtained 360 days after TCRalphabeta/CD19-depleted stem cell transplant. The genes are TRBV28 and TRBJ1-4; D unresolved. The receptor's source is a female patient aged 2-10 years who had a stem cell transplant for Fanconi anemia, so the T cells may come from the graft donor. CDR3 protein: CASSSWGATNEKLFF. The CDR3 bases are TGTGCCAGCAGTTCGTGGGGAGCAACTAATGAAAAACTGTTTTTT.